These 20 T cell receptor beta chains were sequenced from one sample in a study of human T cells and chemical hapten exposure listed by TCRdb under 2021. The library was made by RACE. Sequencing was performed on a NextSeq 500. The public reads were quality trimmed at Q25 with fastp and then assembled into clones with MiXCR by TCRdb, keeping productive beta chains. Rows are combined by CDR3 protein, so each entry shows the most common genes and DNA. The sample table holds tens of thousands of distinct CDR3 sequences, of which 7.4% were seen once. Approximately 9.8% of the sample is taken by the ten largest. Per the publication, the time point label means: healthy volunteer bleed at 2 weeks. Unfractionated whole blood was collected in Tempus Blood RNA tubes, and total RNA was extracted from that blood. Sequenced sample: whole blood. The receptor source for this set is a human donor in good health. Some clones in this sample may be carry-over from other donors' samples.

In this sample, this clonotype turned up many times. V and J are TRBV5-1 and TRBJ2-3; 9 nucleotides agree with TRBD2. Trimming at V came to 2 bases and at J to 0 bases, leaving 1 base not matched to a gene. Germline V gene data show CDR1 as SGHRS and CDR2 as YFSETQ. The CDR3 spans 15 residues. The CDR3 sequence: CASSFTSGSTDTQYF. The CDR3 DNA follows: TGCGCCAGCAGCTTTACTAGCGGGAGCACAGATACGCAGTATTTT. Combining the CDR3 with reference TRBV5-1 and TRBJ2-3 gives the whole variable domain KAGVTQTPRYLIKTRGQQVTLSCSPISGHRSVSWYQQTPGQGLQFLFEYFSETQRNKGNFPGRFSGRQFSNSRSEMNVSTLELGDSALYLCASSFTSGSTDTQYFGPGTRLTVL.

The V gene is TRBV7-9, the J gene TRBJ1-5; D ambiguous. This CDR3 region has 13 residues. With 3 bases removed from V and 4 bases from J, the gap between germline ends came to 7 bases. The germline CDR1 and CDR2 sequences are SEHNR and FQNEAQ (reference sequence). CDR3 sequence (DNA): TGTGCCAGCAGCTTCGGCCAAAATCAGCCCCAGCATTTT. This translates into CASSFGQNQPQHF.

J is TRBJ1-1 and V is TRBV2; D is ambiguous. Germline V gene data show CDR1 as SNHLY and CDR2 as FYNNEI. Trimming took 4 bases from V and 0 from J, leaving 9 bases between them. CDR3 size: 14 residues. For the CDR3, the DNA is TGTGCCAGCAGTGTCGGCCAAATGAACACTGAAGCTTTCTTT. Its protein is CASSVGQMNTEAFF.

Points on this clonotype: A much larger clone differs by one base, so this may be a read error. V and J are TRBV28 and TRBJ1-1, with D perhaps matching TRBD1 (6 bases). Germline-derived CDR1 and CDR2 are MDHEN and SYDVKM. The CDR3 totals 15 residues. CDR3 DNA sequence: TGTGCCAGCAGTTCCCCCGGACGGACAGACACTGAAGCTCTCTTT. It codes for CASSSPGRTDTEALF.

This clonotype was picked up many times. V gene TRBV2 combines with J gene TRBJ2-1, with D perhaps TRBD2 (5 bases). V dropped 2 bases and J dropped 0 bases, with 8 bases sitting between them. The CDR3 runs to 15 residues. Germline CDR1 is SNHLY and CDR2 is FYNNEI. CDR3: CASSEQRSSYNEQFF. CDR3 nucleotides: TGTGCCAGCAGTGAACAGCGGAGCTCCTACAATGAGCAGTTCTTC.

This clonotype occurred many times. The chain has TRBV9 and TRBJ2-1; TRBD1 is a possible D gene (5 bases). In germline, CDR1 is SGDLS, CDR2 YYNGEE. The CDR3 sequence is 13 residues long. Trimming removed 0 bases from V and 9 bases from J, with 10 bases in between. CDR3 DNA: TGTGCCAGCAGCGTAGTAGGGGCCACTGAGCAGTTCTTC. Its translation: CASSVVGATEQFF.

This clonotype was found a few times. The CDR3 nucleotides read TGTGCCAGTAGGGACAGTTTGGTGAGCAATCAGCCCCAGCATTTT. It codes for CASRDSLVSNQPQHF. The J gene is TRBJ1-5, the V gene TRBV19; D is possibly TRBD1 (6 bases). Deletions cut 6 bases from V and 1 base from J, with 13 bases between. Germline V gene lookup returns CDR1 LNHDA and CDR2 SQIVND (reference sequence). The CDR3 runs to 15 residues.

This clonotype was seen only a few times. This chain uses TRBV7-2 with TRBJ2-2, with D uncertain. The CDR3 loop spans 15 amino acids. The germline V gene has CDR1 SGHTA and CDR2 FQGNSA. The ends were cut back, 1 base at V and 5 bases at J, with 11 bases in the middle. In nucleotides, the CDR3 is TGTGCCAGCAGCTTAGGCTCCAGCGTGACCGGGGAGCTGTTTTTT. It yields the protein CASSLGSSVTGELFF.

The DNA of the CDR3 is TGCGCCAGCAGCCAAGTCGGGACGTTGATCCTCTCTGGGGCCAACGTCCTGACTTTC. Its translation is CASSQVGTLILSGANVLTF. The chain is built from TRBV4-1 and TRBJ2-6; D tentatively fits TRBD1 or TRBD2 (5 bases each). The CDR3 loop spans 19 amino acids. V was trimmed by 1 base and J by 0 bases, leaving 16 bases between them. In germline, CDR1 is MGHRA, CDR2 YSYEKL.

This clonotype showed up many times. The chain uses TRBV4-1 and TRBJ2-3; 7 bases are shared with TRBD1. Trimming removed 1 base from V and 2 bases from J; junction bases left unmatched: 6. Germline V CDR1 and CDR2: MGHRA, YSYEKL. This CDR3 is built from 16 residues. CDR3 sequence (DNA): TGCGCCAGCAGCCAAGGCCTAGGGGGCCACACAGATACGCAGTATTTT. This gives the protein CASSQGLGGHTDTQYF.

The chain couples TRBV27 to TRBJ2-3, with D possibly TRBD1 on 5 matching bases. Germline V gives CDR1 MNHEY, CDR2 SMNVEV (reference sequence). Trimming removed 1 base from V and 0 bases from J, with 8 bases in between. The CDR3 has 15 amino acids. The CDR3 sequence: CASSLWGVSTDTQYF. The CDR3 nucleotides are TGTGCCAGCAGTTTATGGGGCGTTAGCACAGATACGCAGTATTTT.

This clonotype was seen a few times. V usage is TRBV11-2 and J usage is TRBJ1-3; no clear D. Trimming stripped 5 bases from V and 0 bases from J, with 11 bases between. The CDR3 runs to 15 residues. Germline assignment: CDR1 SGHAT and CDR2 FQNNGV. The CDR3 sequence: CASSPQRVSGNTIYF. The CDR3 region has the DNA TGTGCCAGCAGCCCCCAGAGGGTCTCTGGAAACACCATATATTTT.

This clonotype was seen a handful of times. The CDR3: CATLTRNQPGQPFEAFF. CDR3 DNA sequence: TGTGCCACCCTTACAAGAAACCAGCCGGGACAGCCTTTTGAAGCTTTCTTT. The V gene is TRBV6-5, the J gene TRBJ1-1; 7 positions match TRBD1. The CDR3 sequence is 17 residues long. V shed 10 bases and J 7 bases; nucleotides not matched to a gene: 24. Per germline, CDR1 MNHEY and CDR2 SVGAGI.

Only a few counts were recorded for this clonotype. The CDR3 DNA follows: TGTGCCAGCAGCTTATGGACTGAAGCTTTCTTT. It codes for CASSLWTEAFF. The chain employs TRBV7-2 and TRBJ1-1; D not resolved. This CDR3 region has 11 residues. The ends were cut back, 2 bases at V and 5 bases at J, with 3 bases in the middle. Germline lookup yields CDR1 SGHTA and CDR2 FQGNSA.

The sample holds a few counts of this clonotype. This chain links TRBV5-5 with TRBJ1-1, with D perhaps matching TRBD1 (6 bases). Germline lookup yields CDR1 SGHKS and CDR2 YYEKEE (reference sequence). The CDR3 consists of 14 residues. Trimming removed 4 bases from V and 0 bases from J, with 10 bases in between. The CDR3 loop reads CASSQGTMNTEAFF. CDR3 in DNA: TGTGCCAGCAGCCAGGGGACCATGAACACTGAAGCTTTCTTT.

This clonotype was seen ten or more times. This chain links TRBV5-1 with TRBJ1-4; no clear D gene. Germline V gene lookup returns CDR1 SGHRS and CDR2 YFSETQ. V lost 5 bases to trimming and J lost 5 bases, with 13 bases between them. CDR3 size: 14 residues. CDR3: CASRVRSENEKLFF. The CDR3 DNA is TGCGCCAGCAGAGTTAGGAGTGAGAATGAAAAACTGTTTTTT.

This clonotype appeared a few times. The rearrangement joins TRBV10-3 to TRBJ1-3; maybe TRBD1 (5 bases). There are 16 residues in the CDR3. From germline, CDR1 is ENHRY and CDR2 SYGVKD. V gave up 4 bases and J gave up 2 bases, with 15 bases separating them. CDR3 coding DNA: TGTGCCATCAGTGCCACTCACGGGGGACCTGGAAACACCATATATTTT. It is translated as CAISATHGGPGNTIYF.

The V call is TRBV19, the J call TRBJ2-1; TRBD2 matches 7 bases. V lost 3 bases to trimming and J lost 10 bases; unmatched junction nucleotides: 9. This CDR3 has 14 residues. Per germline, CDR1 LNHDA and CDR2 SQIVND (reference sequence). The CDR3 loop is CASSIEIAGGEQFF. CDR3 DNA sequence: TGTGCCAGTAGTATTGAAATAGCGGGTGGGGAGCAGTTCTTC.

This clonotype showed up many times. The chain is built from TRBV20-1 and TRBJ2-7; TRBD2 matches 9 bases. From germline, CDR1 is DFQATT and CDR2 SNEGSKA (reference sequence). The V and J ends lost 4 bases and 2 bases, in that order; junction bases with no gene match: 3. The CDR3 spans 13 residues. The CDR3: CSAKRGATYEQYF. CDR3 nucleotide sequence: TGCAGTGCTAAGCGGGGGGCGACCTACGAGCAGTACTTC.

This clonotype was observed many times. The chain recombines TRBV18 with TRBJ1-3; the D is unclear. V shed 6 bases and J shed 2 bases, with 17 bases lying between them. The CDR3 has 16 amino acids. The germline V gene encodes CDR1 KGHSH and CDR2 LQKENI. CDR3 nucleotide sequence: TGTGCCAGCTCGCCTGGACGGCCGTCCACTGGAAACACCATATATTTT. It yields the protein CASSPGRPSTGNTIYF.